Shown below are 22 T cell receptor beta chains from a single sample sequenced in a study of somatic mutations in cytotoxic T cells in rheumatoid arthritis. This table comes from immunoSEQ multiplex PCR, and its TCRdb copy is limited to in-frame clones, with some not included. The sample consists of some 15,000 clones, 82% of them appearing once. The specimen sequenced was CD8+ T cells sorted from blood. The receptor source for this set is a woman aged 50 to 65 with rheumatoid arthritis.

This clone appeared a few times. CDR3 protein: CASSLPGPGELFF. Written as DNA, the CDR3 is TGTGCCAGCAGCTTACCAGGGCCCGGGGAGCTGTTTTTT. The chain recombines TRBV7-9 with TRBJ2-2; tentative D call: TRBD1 (5 bases). Trimming removed 2 bases at V and 6 bases at J, with 7 bases between. CDR3 length: 13 amino acids. In germline, CDR1 is SEHNR, CDR2 FQNEAQ (reference sequence).

The chain combines TRBV27 with TRBJ1-5; no clear D gene. V was shortened by 0 bases and J by 0 bases, with 6 bases between the two germline ends. The germline gives CDR1 MNHEY, CDR2 SMNVEV (reference sequence). The CDR3 sequence is 15 residues long. The CDR3 spells CASSLSRSSNQPQHF. DNA for the CDR3: TGTGCCAGCAGTTTATCCAGGTCTAGCAATCAGCCCCAGCATTTT.

V and J are TRBV25-1 and TRBJ1-4; possibly TRBD1 for D (5 bases). The germline CDR1 and CDR2 sequences are MGHDK and SYGVNS. The CDR3 has 15 amino acids. Trimming cost V 3 bases and J 8 bases, with 16 bases left between them. Here the CDR3 DNA reads TGTGCCAGCAGTGAGTGGGGGACCACCGGGGAAAAACTGTTTTTT. It encodes CASSEWGTTGEKLFF.

The chain combines TRBV7-9 with TRBJ2-5, with D unresolved. Germline assignment: CDR1 SEHNR and CDR2 FQNEAQ (reference sequence). Between the trimmed V and J ends, which lost 0 bases and 5 bases, there was a span of 16 bases. The CDR3 is made up of 16 amino acids. CDR3 nucleotides: TGTGCCAGCAGCTTAGCCGAGAGCCCAACTGAGGAGACCCAGTACTTC. As protein: CASSLAESPTEETQYF. The entire variable domain, with the rest obtained from reference TRBV7-9 and TRBJ2-5, is as follows: DTGVSQNPRHKITKRGQNVTFRCDPISEHNRLYWYRQTLGQGPEFLTYFQNEAQLEKSRLLSDRFSAERPKGSFSTLEIQRTEQGDSAMYLCASSLAESPTEETQYFGPGTRLLVL.

The genes are TRBV27 and TRBJ2-7; D perhaps matches TRBD1 (5 bases). CDR1 and CDR2 (germline): MNHEY, SMNVEV (reference sequence). This CDR3 is built from 13 residues. With 9 bases removed from V and 4 bases from J, the gap between germline ends came to 16 bases. The CDR3 bases are TGTGCCAGTGGGCCAGGGAAGGGTTACGAGCAGTACTTC. Protein product: CASGPGKGYEQYF.

In this sample, this clone turned up a few times. The CDR3 reads CASSTFSSGPEAFF. The CDR3 coding sequence is TGTGCCAGTAGTACCTTTTCGTCTGGGCCTGAAGCTTTCTTT. J is TRBJ1-1 and V is TRBV19, with D unresolved. The CDR3 runs 14 residues. V gave up 4 bases and J gave up 6 bases, with 15 bases separating them. Germline V gene data show CDR1 as LNHDA and CDR2 as SQIVND (reference sequence).

The genes are TRBV13 and TRBJ1-5; no firm D call. CDR1 and CDR2 from the germline V gene are PRHDT and FYEKMQ (reference sequence). CDR3 length equals 14 residues. V lost 0 bases, J lost 4 bases, and 7 bases lay in between. The CDR3, as DNA: TGTGCCAGCAGCTTAGGAGCTGGTAATCAGCCCCAGCATTTT. Translation gives CASSLGAGNQPQHF. The whole variable domain, remainder taken from reference TRBV13 and TRBJ1-5, is AAGVIQSPRHLIKEKRETATLKCYPIPRHDTVYWYQQGPGQDPQFLISFYEKMQSDKGSIPDRFSAQQFSDYHSELNMSSLELGDSALYFCASSLGAGNQPQHFGDGTRLSIL.

This rearrangement joins TRBV4-3 to TRBJ2-2; D is perhaps TRBD1 or TRBD2 (5 bases each). Germline V gene lookup returns CDR1 LGHNA and CDR2 YSLEER. This CDR3 comprises 15 residues. V lost 0 bases to trimming and J lost 9 bases, with 14 bases between them. CDR3 in DNA: TGCGCCAGCAGCCAAGAGTGGGCAGGGAGCAGGGAGCTGTTTTTT. Amino acid sequence: CASSQEWAGSRELFF.

This chain uses TRBV11-2 with TRBJ2-7; D might be TRBD1 or TRBD2, each matching 5 bases. Trimming took off 1 base at V and 3 bases at J, with 10 bases between the two ends. CDR1 SGHAT and CDR2 FQNNGV come from the germline V gene. The CDR3 runs to 14 residues. CDR3 bases: TGTGCCAGCAGCTTAGTCGCAGGGAGCTACGAGCAGTACTTC. This gives the protein CASSLVAGSYEQYF.

The chain employs TRBV28 and TRBJ2-1, with 7 bases matching TRBD1. After removal of 5 bases from V and 0 bases from J, the junction contained 4 bases not matched to a gene. Germline V gives CDR1 MDHEN, CDR2 SYDVKM. CDR3 length equals 15 residues. The CDR3 sequence is CASSPTGFSYNEQFF. In DNA form, the CDR3 reads TGTGCCAGCAGTCCGACAGGGTTCTCCTACAATGAGCAGTTCTTC.

This clone was recorded once. The chain uses TRBV7-9 and TRBJ1-1; 10 positions agree with TRBD1. The CDR3 has 16 residues. CDR1 and CDR2 from the germline V gene are SEHNR and FQNEAQ (reference sequence). After removal of 5 bases from V and 6 bases from J, the junction contained 12 bases not matched to a gene. The CDR3 is CASSPVAGTGESEAFF. The CDR3 DNA sequence: TGTGCCAGCAGCCCCGTCGCCGGGACAGGGGAATCTGAAGCTTTCTTT.

The genes are TRBV16 and TRBJ1-3; D possibly corresponds to TRBD1 (5 bases). Per the germline V gene, CDR1 is KGHSY and CDR2 is FQNENV. V was shortened by 1 base and J by 4 bases, with 23 bases between the two germline ends. The CDR3 is 19 amino acids. The CDR3 nucleotides read TGTGCCAGCAGCCAATTCGATCGTCAGAGGGGATCCGCGGGAAACACCATATATTTT. It yields the protein CASSQFDRQRGSAGNTIYF.

The chain employs TRBV27 and TRBJ2-7, with TRBD2 as a possible D gene (6 bases). Germline loops: CDR1 MNHEY, CDR2 SMNVEV (reference sequence). This CDR3 comprises 16 residues. V lost 6 bases, J lost 0 bases, and 18 bases lay in between. In DNA, the CDR3 is TGTGCCAGCAGAGCAGCAGCGGGCGGGAACTCCTACGAGCAGTACTTC. It encodes CASRAAAGGNSYEQYF.

CDR3 DNA: TGTGCCAGCAGTTCGGTTGATGAGCAGTTCTTC. The encoded protein is CASSSVDEQFF. The chain has TRBV28 and TRBJ2-1; D call uncertain. CDR3 size: 11 residues. V was clipped by 4 bases and J by 8 bases, with 6 bases between them. Looked up from germline, CDR1 is MDHEN and CDR2 is SYDVKM.

The rearrangement joins TRBV7-2 to TRBJ2-7; 10 positions match TRBD1. This CDR3 is 16 amino acids long. V was clipped by 1 base and J by 6 bases; unmatched bases: 9. The germline V gene encodes CDR1 SGHTA and CDR2 FQGNSA. The CDR3 protein is CASSLVGRDRGGEQYF. CDR3 DNA: TGTGCCAGCAGCTTAGTAGGTCGGGACAGGGGAGGCGAGCAGTACTTC.

V gene TRBV9 combines with J gene TRBJ2-3; 9 nucleotides match TRBD2. V lost 0 bases to trimming and J lost 1 base; unmatched junction nucleotides: 0. The CDR3 extends over 15 amino acids. The germline V gene has CDR1 SGDLS and CDR2 YYNGEE. CDR3 nucleotide sequence: TGTGCCAGCAGCGTAGGGACTAGCGGCACAGATACGCAGTATTTT. It specifies CASSVGTSGTDTQYF.

V is TRBV28 and J is TRBJ2-3; 11 nucleotides line up with TRBD2. The CDR3 consists of 15 residues. J gave up 4 bases and V 7 bases, and 7 bases lay outside the gene matches. CDR1 is MDHEN and CDR2 is SYDVKM in the germline V gene. CDR3 nucleotides: TGTGCCAGCACATCACTAGCGGGAGAAGCAGATACGCAGTATTTT. It translates to CASTSLAGEADTQYF.

The chain carries TRBV4-1 and TRBJ2-5, with TRBD1 matching 7 bases. This CDR3 is 16 amino acids long. Trimming at V came to 4 bases and at J to 1 base, leaving 9 bases not matched to a gene. From germline, CDR1 is MGHRA and CDR2 YSYEKL. CDR3: CASSPSPGQSQETQYF. CDR3 DNA sequence: TGCGCCAGCAGCCCCTCGCCGGGACAGAGCCAAGAGACCCAGTACTTC.

CDR3 sequence (DNA): TGTGCCAGCAGCAGGGTTGAGGGGGGCACAGATACGCAGTATTTT. Its protein product is CASSRVEGGTDTQYF. The V call is TRBV7-9, the J call TRBJ2-3, with D maybe TRBD1 (6 bases). Trimming shortened V by 5 bases and J by 1 base, and 13 bases separated the two germline ends. Germline CDR1 reads SEHNR; CDR2 reads FQNEAQ (reference sequence). The CDR3 contains 15 residues.

The V and J genes are TRBV13 and TRBJ1-3; no firm D call. Trimming removed 4 bases from V and 0 bases from J, with 16 bases in between. CDR1 PRHDT and CDR2 FYEKMQ come from the germline V gene (reference sequence). The CDR3 has 17 residues. Written as DNA, the CDR3 is TGTGCCAGCAGCTCACGTTTGGACGACTCCTCTGGAAACACCATATATTTT. Encoded protein: CASSSRLDDSSGNTIYF.

This rearrangement joins TRBV7-3 to TRBJ1-3, with D hard to call. V dropped 5 bases and J dropped 0 bases, with 8 bases sitting between them. There are 14 residues in the CDR3. Germline CDR1 and CDR2: SGHTA and FQGTGA. The CDR3 spells CASSLEDSGNTIYF. CDR3 nucleotide sequence: TGTGCCAGCAGCCTGGAAGACTCTGGAAACACCATATATTTT. The full variable domain, its missing parts supplied by reference TRBV7-3 and TRBJ1-3, is GAGVSQTPSNKVTEKGKYVELRCDPISGHTALYWYRQSLGQGPEFLIYFQGTGAADDSGLPNDRFFAVRPEGSVSTLKIQRTERGDSAVYLCASSLEDSGNTIYFGEGSWLTVV.

The V and J genes are TRBV7-6 and TRBJ2-7; possibly TRBD2 for D (7 bases). The CDR3 length is 15 residues. The germline gives CDR1 SGHVS, CDR2 FNYEAQ. V shed 0 bases and J shed 3 bases, with 12 bases lying between them. DNA for the CDR3: TGTGCCAGCAGCTTAGCTCAGGGAGGGGGCTACGAGCAGTACTTC. This gives the protein CASSLAQGGGYEQYF.